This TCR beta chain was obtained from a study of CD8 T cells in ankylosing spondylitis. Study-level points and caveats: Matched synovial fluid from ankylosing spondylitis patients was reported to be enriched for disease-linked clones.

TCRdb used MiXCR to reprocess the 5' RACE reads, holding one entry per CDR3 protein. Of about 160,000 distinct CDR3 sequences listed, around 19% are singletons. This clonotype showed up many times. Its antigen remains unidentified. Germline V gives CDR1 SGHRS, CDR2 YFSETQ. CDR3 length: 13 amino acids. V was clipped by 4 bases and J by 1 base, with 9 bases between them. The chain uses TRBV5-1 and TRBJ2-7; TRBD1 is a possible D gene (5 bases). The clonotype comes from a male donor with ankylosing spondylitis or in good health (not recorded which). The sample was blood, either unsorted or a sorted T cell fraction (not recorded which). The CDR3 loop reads CASSAGHSYEQYF. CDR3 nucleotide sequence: TGCGCCAGCAGCGCTGGACATTCCTACGAGCAGTACTTC.